The 18 T cell receptor beta chains below were found in one sample sequenced in a study of CD8 T cells in ankylosing spondylitis (dated by TCRdb to about 2017). The library was obtained by 5' RACE. Sequenced using an Illumina HiSeq 2500. The public reads were quality trimmed at Q25 with fastp and then assembled into clones with MiXCR by TCRdb, keeping productive beta chains. Every CDR3 protein is listed once, alongside the most common genes and DNA of its rows. The sample has 180,000 or so distinct CDR3 sequences on record, roughly 10% of them singletons. Jointly, the top ten make up about 27% of the sample. Sequences were obtained from blood, either unsorted or a sorted T cell fraction (not recorded which). These TCRs come from a male donor with ankylosing spondylitis or in good health (not recorded which).

The CDR3 nucleotides are TGTGCCAGCAGCTGGGCCGCAGAAGAGAACACTGAAGCTTTCTTT. The encoded protein is CASSWAAEENTEAFF. The chain links TRBV7-9 to TRBJ1-1; D is unclear. Germline loops: CDR1 SEHNR, CDR2 FQNEAQ (reference sequence). There are 15 residues in the CDR3. Trimming cost V 4 bases and J 1 base, with 13 bases left between them.

This clonotype was seen a few times. The gene calls are TRBV11-2 and TRBJ2-1; 10 bases are shared with TRBD2. Trimming took 5 bases from V and 2 from J; bases not matched to a gene: 6. This CDR3 comprises 16 residues. CDR1 SGHAT and CDR2 FQNNGV come from the germline V gene. DNA of the CDR3: TGTGCCAGCAGCCCACCTAGCGGGAGACCCTACAATGAGCAGTTCTTC. Translating gives CASSPPSGRPYNEQFF.

In this sample, this clonotype turned up many times. The rearrangement joins TRBV5-5 to TRBJ1-3; perhaps TRBD1 as D (6 bases). The CDR3 contains 17 residues. Trimming removed 4 bases from V and 0 bases from J, with 17 bases in between. The germline V gene encodes CDR1 SGHKS and CDR2 YYEKEE (reference sequence). The CDR3 loop reads CASSVMPGQNSGNTIYF. DNA for the CDR3: TGTGCCAGCAGCGTTATGCCGGGACAAAACTCTGGAAACACCATATATTTT.

The table lists this clonotype with many counts. This chain links TRBV5-1 with TRBJ1-5, with a tentative D call TRBD1 (6 bases). Germline V lookup: CDR1 SGHRS, CDR2 YFSETQ. V lost 4 bases and J 4 bases, leaving 15 bases between the germline ends. The CDR3 is made up of 15 amino acids. CDR3 DNA: TGCGCCAGCAGCCTTGCGGGGGGGGCAAATCAGCCCCAGCATTTT. This sequence encodes CASSLAGGANQPQHF.

The rearrangement joins TRBV9 to TRBJ2-2; D ambiguous. Between the trimmed V and J ends, which lost 0 bases and 7 bases, there was a span of 10 bases. The CDR3 totals 14 residues. The germline V gene encodes CDR1 SGDLS and CDR2 YYNGEE. The CDR3 DNA is TGTGCCAGCAGCGTAGATCCACACAGCGGGGAGCTGTTTTTT. It is translated as CASSVDPHSGELFF.

This clonotype was counted many times. The rearrangement uses TRBV24-1 and TRBJ2-5; 10 bases agree with TRBD2. V was pared by 3 bases and J by 5 bases, with 5 bases of the junction left unmatched. Germline V gene lookup returns CDR1 KGHDR and CDR2 SFDVKD. CDR3 length: 15 residues. CDR3 bases: TGTGCCACCAGTGATGGGACTAGCGTGGGGGAGACCCAGTACTTC. It yields the protein CATSDGTSVGETQYF.

This clonotype was seen repeatedly, ten times or more. This sequence joins TRBV25-1 and TRBJ1-2; no clear D gene. Germline values: CDR1 MGHDK, CDR2 SYGVNS. This CDR3 is built from 15 residues. Trimming stripped 1 base from V and 4 bases from J, with 13 bases between. The CDR3, as DNA: TGTGCCAGCAGTGAATCCTGGGCCGCTAGCTATGGCTACACCTTC. This sequence encodes CASSESWAASYGYTF.

This clonotype occurred a few times. The chain has TRBV5-5 and TRBJ1-5, with no clear D. Germline lookup yields CDR1 SGHKS and CDR2 YYEKEE (reference sequence). Trimming left V 4 bases short and J 2 bases short, with 19 bases between. The CDR3 runs to 17 residues. The CDR3 here is CASSPEHGSLGNQPQHF. The CDR3, as DNA: TGTGCCAGCAGCCCCGAGCACGGGAGCTTGGGCAATCAGCCCCAGCATTTT.

In its sample, this clonotype was seen a few times. The chain joins TRBV7-2 to TRBJ1-1; D might be TRBD1 (5 bases). The germline V gene has CDR1 SGHTA and CDR2 FQGNSA. The CDR3 runs to 15 residues. Deletions cut 3 bases from V and 1 base from J, with 12 bases between. The CDR3 sequence is CASSFTGGGNTEAFF. CDR3 bases: TGTGCCAGCAGCTTTACTGGGGGGGGGAACACTGAAGCTTTCTTT.

This clonotype was seen ten or more times. The J gene is TRBJ2-7, the V gene TRBV28; D is tentatively TRBD1 or TRBD2 (7 bases each). The germline V and J ends were trimmed by 5 bases and 1 base, with 18 bases remaining between them. The V gene's germline CDR1 is MDHEN and CDR2 SYDVKM. This CDR3 has 16 amino acids. The CDR3 bases are TGTGCCAGCAGTACCCCGGGGGGACAGTTATCCTACGAGCAGTACTTC. It encodes CASSTPGGQLSYEQYF.

This clonotype turned up a few times. The J gene is TRBJ2-7, the V gene TRBV5-1; 8 nucleotides align to TRBD1. CDR3 size: 16 residues. V dropped 0 bases and J dropped 0; count of bases not matched to a gene: 5. Germline-derived CDR1 and CDR2 are SGHRS and YFSETQ. DNA for the CDR3: TGCGCCAGCAGCTTGGTTGCAGGGGGCTACTCCTACGAGCAGTACTTC. Its translation: CASSLVAGGYSYEQYF.

This clonotype was seen once. This likely traces to a read error, being one base from a far larger clone. The gene calls are TRBV5-1 and TRBJ2-7; D remains ambiguous. Germline CDR1 and CDR2: SGHRS and YFSETQ. The CDR3 runs 11 residues. The germline V and J ends were trimmed by 4 bases and 3 bases, with 5 bases remaining between them. The CDR3 nucleotides read TGCGCCAGCAGCATAAACTACGAGCAGTACTTC. The encoded protein is CASSINYEQYF.

J is TRBJ1-2 and V is TRBV28, with D possibly TRBD1 on 5 matching bases. Germline V gene sequence: CDR1 MDHEN, CDR2 SYDVKM. V was trimmed by 5 bases and J by 3 bases, leaving 19 bases between them. The CDR3 loop spans 16 amino acids. The CDR3 DNA sequence: TGTGCCAGCAGTCGACTCAGAGGGCAGGGTTACTATGGCTACACCTTC. Its translation: CASSRLRGQGYYGYTF.

This clonotype was counted many times. The chain has TRBV12-3 or TRBV12-4 and TRBJ2-1, with 11 bases aligning to TRBD2. The V gene end was trimmed by 6 bases and the J gene end by 10 bases; junction bases not matched to a gene: 5. CDR3 size: 13 residues. CDR3 amino acids: CASRQTSGSEQFF. The CDR3 DNA is TGTGCCAGCAGGCAAACTAGCGGGAGCGAGCAGTTCTTC.

This chain uses TRBV7-2 with TRBJ2-2; D is perhaps TRBD2 (6 bases). The germline V gene encodes CDR1 SGHTA and CDR2 FQGNSA. V lost 2 bases to trimming and J lost 2 bases, with 9 bases between them. The CDR3 runs 15 residues. The CDR3 region has the DNA TGTGCCAGCAGCTTACCGGGACTTAACACCGGGGAGCTGTTTTTT. It translates to CASSLPGLNTGELFF.

This clonotype came up a few times. In nucleotides, the CDR3 is TGTGCCAGCAGTTGGGACACCAACAATGAGCAGTTCTTC. Amino acids: CASSWDTNNEQFF. The chain joins TRBV2 to TRBJ2-1, with a tentative D call TRBD1 (6 bases). CDR1 and CDR2 (germline): SNHLY, FYNNEI. Trimming took 5 bases from V and 5 from J, leaving 10 bases between them. The length of the CDR3 is 13 residues.

In this sample, this clonotype turned up many times. The chain links TRBV20-1 to TRBJ1-1; no reliable D call. V was trimmed by 0 bases and J by 0 bases, leaving 8 bases between them. CDR1 and CDR2 (germline): DFQATT, SNEGSKA (reference sequence). This CDR3 is built from 14 residues. The CDR3 loop is CSAREPGMNTEAFF. CDR3 in DNA: TGCAGTGCTAGAGAACCGGGGATGAACACTGAAGCTTTCTTT.

This chain uses TRBV6-5 with TRBJ2-7; tentative D call: TRBD1 (5 bases). CDR3 length: 14 residues. Trimming shortened V by 0 bases and J by 6 bases, and 12 bases separated the two germline ends. Per germline, CDR1 MNHEY and CDR2 SVGAGI. The CDR3 DNA reads as TGTGCCAGCAGTTACTCAGGGGCCACGGGCGAGCAGTACTTC. Encoded protein: CASSYSGATGEQYF.